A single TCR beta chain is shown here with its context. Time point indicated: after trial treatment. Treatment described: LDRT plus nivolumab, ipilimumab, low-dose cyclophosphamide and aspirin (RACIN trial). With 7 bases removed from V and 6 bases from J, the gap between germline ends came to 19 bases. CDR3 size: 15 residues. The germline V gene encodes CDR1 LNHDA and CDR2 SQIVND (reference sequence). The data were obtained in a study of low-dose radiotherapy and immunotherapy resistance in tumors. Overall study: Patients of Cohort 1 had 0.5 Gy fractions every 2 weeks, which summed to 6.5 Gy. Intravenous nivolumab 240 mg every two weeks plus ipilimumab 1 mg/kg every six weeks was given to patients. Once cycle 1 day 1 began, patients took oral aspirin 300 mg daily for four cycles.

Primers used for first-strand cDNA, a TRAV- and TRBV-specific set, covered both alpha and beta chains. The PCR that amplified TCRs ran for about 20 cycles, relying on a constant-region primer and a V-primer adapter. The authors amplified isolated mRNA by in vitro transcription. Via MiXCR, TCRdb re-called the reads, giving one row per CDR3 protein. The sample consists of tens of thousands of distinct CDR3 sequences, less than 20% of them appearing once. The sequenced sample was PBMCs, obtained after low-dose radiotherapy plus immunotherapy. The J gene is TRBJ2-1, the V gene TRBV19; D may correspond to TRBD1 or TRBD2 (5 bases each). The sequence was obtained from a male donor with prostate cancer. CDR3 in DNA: TGTGCCAGTAATTCGGGACCCGGGAATTCCAATGAGCAGTTCTTC. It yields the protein CASNSGPGNSNEQFF.